This entry features one TCR beta chain sequence. This clonotype was seen ten or more times. Its antigen remains unidentified. The record has no base qualities; no much larger clone is one base away. The library was prepared using multiplex PCR. Sequencer: Illumina HiSeq 4000. CDR3 regions were amplified by Arm-PCR with iRepertoire HTBI primers to construct TCR beta libraries. Gel purification was performed on PCR products prior to sequencing. Per the original workflow: Gene usage analysis of CDR3 amino acid clonotypes relied on the 62 TRBV and around 14 TRBJ segments identified across samples. Filtered high-quality paired reads were merged into contigs using COPE and FqMerger. BLAST was used to align contigs to the IMGT TRBV, TRBD and TRBJ reference genes, and CDR3 was defined following IMGT. Clonotypes above 0.1% frequency were classified as highly expanded clones. Shannon entropy was used to measure repertoire diversity, and the Gini coefficient was used to measure V-J evenness. Public clonotypes were defined as clonotypes shared by more than one individual. TCRdb trimmed public reads at Q25 via fastp, called clones via MiXCR and kept in-frame beta chains. Duplicate CDR3 protein sequences are folded into a single record with the most common DNA and genes. These V and J calls are TCRdb output, not the study's own analysis. The sample profile shows about 400,000 distinct CDR3 sequences; around 16% of them were found once. Together, the top ten hold 20% of the sample.

From a lookup of the germline V gene (reference sequence), CDR1 and CDR2 are DFQATT and SNEGSKA. The V end loses 5 bases and the J end loses 2 bases, and a stretch of 19 bases separates them. The CDR3 contains 15 residues, cysteine and phenylalanine counted. Only CDR3 DNA is held: 45 bases, read in frame from base 1. This specimen comes from a study of regulatory T cells in long-lasting Graves disease (dated by TCRdb to the early 2020s). Concerning the study at large: In the newly diagnosed Graves' disease group, patients had been taking antithyroid drugs for less than 3 months. The study took place in China and was registered as a clinical trial. A total of roughly 35 samples underwent TCR sequencing: some 13 from persistent and approximately 20 from newly diagnosed Graves' disease patients. Patients with persistent Graves' disease were compared with patients with newly diagnosed Graves' disease using TCR sequencing and RNA sequencing of peripheral blood.

Results the study describes overall, beyond this receptor: The study examined only peripheral blood because the primary lesion, thyroid tissue, could not be accessed. More public clonotypes were shared among persistent patients (under 3,000) than among newly diagnosed patients (just under 1,000). Compared with newly diagnosed patients, patients with persistent Graves' disease had lower TCR Shannon entropy and fewer highly expanded clones, which suggests clonal expansion. Only the TCR beta chain was sequenced and analyzed. TRBV28, TRBJ1-2 and TRBJ2-5 were preferentially used in persistent disease, while TRBV20-1 and TRBJ2-1 were favored in newly diagnosed disease. As a limitation, the authors acknowledged that the small sample size may reduce accuracy.

The time point label on this specimen signifies: newly diagnosed GD, antithyroid drugs for less than 3 months. RNA was extracted from PBMCs in TRIzol for both TCR sequencing and RNA sequencing. The diagnosis of Graves' disease followed American Thyroid Association guidelines. The patients came from an endocrinology department in Xi'an, China. Each patient gave roughly 10 milliliters of peripheral blood, collected in an EDTA anticoagulant tube. PBMCs were isolated by Ficoll Paque Plus density gradient separation without further T cell sorting. An Agilent 2100 Bioanalyzer and agarose gel were used to check RNA quality, and a NanoDrop 2000 was used to measure RNA concentration. These data also formed part of another study, on T cells in Graves' hyperthyroidism and ophthalmopathy. In that second paper, the authors write: Stable Graves' hyperthyroidism was defined as no progression to ophthalmopathy during 18 months of follow-up. Hyperthyroidism patients were newly diagnosed, with disease duration under 2 months, and aged 18 to 65 years. Exclusion was applied to patients with uncontrolled infections, other autoimmune diseases, pregnancy or lactation. Diagnoses relied on clinical symptoms, serum thyroxine and TRAb, thyroid ultrasound and orbital computed tomography. The TCR CDR3 was subjected to a first round of RT-PCR using the HTBI primer set and the Qiagen OneStep RT-PCR kit. Most expanded thyroid clonotypes (frequency above 0.001) were also detected in blood, a finding suggesting that blood repertoires may reflect thyroid immune responses. Ophthalmopathy was separated from stable hyperthyroidism by a 13 V-J signature model, with approximately 90% sensitivity and about 84% specificity obtained in cross-validation and 80%/75% obtained in testing. In validation, the model predicted progression to ophthalmopathy with roughly 66% sensitivity and 72% to 75% specificity, a median of about 6 months before onset. A discovery cohort of roughly 96 patients, about 43 with Graves' ophthalmopathy and about 58 with stable Graves' hyperthyroidism, was used to find distinguishing TCR V-J signatures. Whether ophthalmopathy could be predicted prospectively was tested in an independent validation cohort made up of about 18 hyperthyroidism patients plus 17 patients who later progressed to ophthalmopathy. For training and testing, the 100 or so patients in the discovery cohort were randomly divided in a 7:3 ratio. The study also compared thyroid tissue and blood T-cell repertoires from roughly six Graves' hyperthyroidism patients. Following sampling, methimazole starting at 30 mg daily was given to hyperthyroidism patients, and high-dose intravenous methylprednisolone was given to ophthalmopathy patients. A second multiplex PCR round built the libraries, followed by size selection and purification. The libraries were sequenced on an Illumina HiSeq2000 using paired-end 100 bp reads. SOAPnuke was used to process the raw data, throwing out any read that contained adapters or uncalled bases, had a mean Phred below 15, or lacked an exact constant-primer or identifier match. COPE v1.2.5 was used to merge high-quality paired reads, and clonotypes were defined as unique nucleotide sequences. MiTCR v1.1 was used to align clonotypes to the IMGT TRBV, TRBD and TRBJ reference segments. Analysis was restricted to V-J combinations with a frequency above 0.0001, which covered 99.2% of repertoires. The TCS score was defined as the ratio of F50 (clonal expansion) to E x V (chaos), calculated using BLOSUM62-based TCRdist between CDR3 peptides within each V-J. Welch's t-statistics and random forest reduced just over 500 V-J features to roughly 13, which were used in a naive Bayes classifier (R e1071). No statistical method was used to fix the sample size in advance, and group allocation was not hidden from the investigators. The paper describes TCR Vbeta CDR3 sequencing of 120 to 150 peripheral blood samples, made up of about 41 ophthalmopathy patients, roughly 80 hyperthyroidism patients and 17 progressor patients.

This chain is built from TRBV20-1 and TRBJ2-7, with the D call perhaps TRBD1 or TRBD2, each one matching 5 bases. This specimen consisted of peripheral blood mononuclear cells (PBMCs), obtained at new diagnosis, from a patient treated with antithyroid drugs. The clonotype comes from a woman aged 18-35 years with Graves disease. Donor details come from another sample of the same person, matched by shared clones. In nucleotides, the sequence is TGCAGTGCTCTCGGGGACGGGCCTTTAGCCTACGAGCAGTACTTC. This translates into CSALGDGPLAYEQYF.